This TCR beta chain stems from a study of blood T cells in healthy people across ages (dated by TCRdb to the mid-2010s). Context from the whole study: In model experiments, template switching captured about one uniquely barcoded TCR beta cDNA molecule for every two T cells. Age-related changes in TCR beta repertoire diversity were measured in the study by deep sequencing normalized with unique cDNA molecular identifiers. The donors were split into four age groups: young (average 16 years), middle-aged (roughly 40), aged (approximately 60) and long-lived (roughly 77). To avoid experimental bias, donors of different ages were distributed randomly across sequencing lanes. For two donors (one aged 18 to 29 and one aged 80 or older), the study analyzed two additional independent replicas of 1 million unique cDNA reads from the same blood draw.

The approximately 41 donors, aged roughly 6 to 95 years, were systemically healthy Caucasian individuals from Russia. Around 10 milliliters of peripheral blood were drawn from each donor into EDTA-treated Vacutainer tubes. Ficoll-Paque density-gradient centrifugation was used to isolate PBMCs, with at least 6 million per sample. Total RNA was extracted from PBMCs with Trizol reagent, with at least 6 micrograms obtained per sample. For every donor, an aliquot of PBMCs went through flow cytometry to measure the percentages of naive CD45RAhigh/CD27high T cells. The library relied on 5' RACE. The instrument was an Illumina HiSeq 2500. A second PCR of roughly 7 to 11 cycles was performed with a sample-barcoded 5' primer and a J-beta primer mix. A unique molecular identifier was introduced onto each TCR beta cDNA molecule by a template-switch 5' adaptor carrying 12 random nucleotides. At least 2.5 million CDR3-containing paired-end reads were obtained from each sample. All of the RNA was converted into first-strand cDNA using the Mint cDNA synthesis kit, with a TRBC-specific oligonucleotide serving as the primer. All cDNA was treated with uracil-DNA glycosylase and then went through a first 18-cycle PCR with the universal primers M1SS and BC2_uni_R. Regarding the original processing steps: For normalization, 1 million high-quality reads were randomly selected from each sample, with every read carrying a distinct molecular identifier. Instead of being binned into consensus sequences, reads with shared molecular identifiers were discarded. MiTCR, with a Q25 quality threshold and the strictest error-elimination algorithm, was used for CDR3 identification, clonotype clustering and error correction. A nonparametric unseen species model using Euler transformation provided a lower-bound estimate of total TCR beta diversity. Using fastp trimming at Q25 and MiXCR clonotype assembly, TCRdb reanalyzed the public sequencing data and kept in-frame beta chains. Every entry covers one CDR3 protein and lists the most common genes and DNA from its rows. These V and J calls are TCRdb output, not the study's own analysis. This sample lists roughly 930,000 distinct CDR3 sequences; roughly 48% were detected once. The ten top clones hold roughly 13% of the sample.

This clonotype was counted many times. Its antigen specificity is not known. No qualities accompany the bases; no much larger clone lies one base away. Sequences SGHTA (CDR1) and FQGNSA (CDR2) are obtained from the germline V gene. V was cut back by 5 bases and J by 8 bases, leaving a gap of 10 bases between them. The CDR3 spans 12 residues, from the cysteine through the phenylalanine. Kept here is only the CDR3 DNA, which spans 36 bases and is read in frame from base 1. General conclusions and limits of the study: Bulk unsorted PBMC profiling prevented conclusive comparison of naive and antigen-experienced compartments. Estimates of total diversity from one million sequenced T cells were regarded as lower bounds and underestimates. Because the CMV infection status of the donors was unknown, age-related changes in expanded clonotypes may potentially have been confounded. There was a strong correlation between observed TCR beta diversity and the percentage of naive T cells measured by flow cytometry. As age increased, observed TCR beta diversity per million T cells dropped in a roughly linear way, and a significant reduction was already evident by age about 40. Compared with the aged group, the long-lived group had more naive CD4+ T cells, fewer expanded clones and increased TCR diversity, a pattern suggesting age selection.

This TCR came from a man aged 25 to 45 in good health. Sequences were obtained from blood. The chain is assembled from TRBV7-2 and TRBJ2-4; a confident D gene designation cannot be given. The CDR3 protein sequence reads: CASSNNWDIQYF. The DNA reads TGTGCCAGCAGCAACAACTGGGACATTCAGTACTTC.